The 27 T cell receptor beta chains below all came from one sample that was sequenced in a study of blood T cell repertoires in COVID-19. Assay used: immunoSEQ multiplex PCR; TCRdb lists only in-frame clones, some missing. Of about 78,000 clones in the sample, over 70% were seen once. The source material was peripheral blood. The receptor set was obtained from a human donor in a cohort sampled during active COVID-19.

The rearrangement links TRBV7-7 to TRBJ2-5, with 7 bases that match TRBD2. The CDR3 covers 15 residues. V trimming: 2 bases; J trimming: 2 bases; junction bases outside the gene matches: 5. Germline lookup yields CDR1 SSHAT and CDR2 FNYEAQ (reference sequence). The CDR3 here is CASSLLSGKQETQYF. In nucleotides, the CDR3 is TGTGCCAGCAGCTTATTGAGCGGGAAACAAGAGACCCAGTACTTC.

The rearrangement joins TRBV28 to TRBJ1-4; 7 bases fit TRBD1. With 5 bases clipped from V and 8 bases from J, the junction kept 11 bases outside the gene matches. CDR3 length: 15 amino acids. Germline V CDR1 and CDR2: MDHEN, SYDVKM. The CDR3 DNA sequence: TGTGCCAGCAGTCCCTCCGGACAGGCGAGGGAAAAACTGTTTTTT. It specifies CASSPSGQAREKLFF.

The gene calls are TRBV5-1 and TRBJ2-1; D may be TRBD1 (6 bases). This CDR3 comprises 16 residues. Germline V gene sequence: CDR1 SGHRS, CDR2 YFSETQ. V shed 0 bases and J shed 0 bases, with 10 bases lying between them. CDR3 in amino acids: CASSLEGHYSYNEQFF. DNA for the CDR3: TGCGCCAGCAGCTTGGAGGGACACTACTCCTACAATGAGCAGTTCTTC.

The V gene is TRBV2, the J gene TRBJ1-5; tentative D call: TRBD1 (5 bases). This CDR3 contains 14 residues. V was trimmed by 3 bases and J by 4 bases, leaving 10 bases between them. Germline lookup yields CDR1 SNHLY and CDR2 FYNNEI. The CDR3: CASSDMGPNQPQHF. DNA of the CDR3: TGTGCCAGCAGTGATATGGGGCCGAATCAGCCCCAGCATTTT.

This clone was seen just once. Here the CDR3 reads CASSKVGGHLAKNIQYF. The CDR3 bases are TGTGCCAGCAGCAAAGTAGGGGGACACTTAGCCAAAAACATTCAGTACTTC. The rearrangement joins TRBV21-1 to TRBJ2-4; the listed D gene, TRBD1, was not tested against the DNA. TRBV21-1 is a documented pseudogene. This CDR3 has 17 amino acids.

The chain uses TRBV4-3 and TRBJ1-2; D is perhaps TRBD1 (5 bases). Germline V lookup: CDR1 LGHNA, CDR2 YSLEER. The V and J ends lost 1 base and 9 bases respectively, with 15 bases between them. This CDR3 contains 14 residues. CDR3: CASSQVKGLGSYTF. CDR3 nucleotides: TGCGCCAGCAGCCAAGTCAAGGGACTTGGTAGCTACACCTTC.

This chain uses TRBV6-6 with TRBJ1-2; D is uncertain. The CDR3 extends over 14 amino acids. Trimming removed 10 bases from V and 0 bases from J, with 15 bases in between. Germline CDR1 is MNHNY and CDR2 is SVGAGI (reference sequence). The CDR3 spells CATLVALSNYGYTF. As DNA, the CDR3 is TGTGCCACTCTCGTAGCTCTTTCTAACTATGGCTACACCTTC.

The gene calls are TRBV15 and TRBJ1-5; D gene uncertain. With 1 base removed from V and 6 bases from J, the gap between germline ends came to 13 bases. Germline lookup yields CDR1 LNHNV and CDR2 YYDKDF (reference sequence). This CDR3 contains 15 residues. In nucleotides, the CDR3 is TGTGCCACCAGCAGAGGCGATGGAGGGAGTCAGCCCCAGCATTTT. This encodes CATSRGDGGSQPQHF.

This clone was observed a single time. The V and J genes are TRBV5-4 and TRBJ1-2, with a tentative D call TRBD1 (6 bases). Trimming left V 4 bases short and J 5 bases short, with 9 bases between. The length of the CDR3 is 12 residues. The germline CDR1 and CDR2 sequences are SGHNT and YYREEE (reference sequence). DNA of the CDR3: TGTGCCAGCAGCACAGGGCTTTATGGCTACACCTTC. Protein sequence: CASSTGLYGYTF.

The CDR3 here is CASSLAGQGFYNEQFF. The CDR3 nucleotides read TGCGCCAGCAGCTTGGCCGGACAGGGTTTTTACAATGAGCAGTTCTTC. The gene calls are TRBV5-1 and TRBJ2-1; 8 bases line up with TRBD1. Trimming cost V 0 bases and J 4 bases; bases outside gene matches: 6. Germline CDR1 SGHRS, CDR2 YFSETQ. There are 16 residues in the CDR3.

As to this clone: Other DNA sequences in this sample translate to the same CDR3. This rearrangement joins TRBV9 to TRBJ2-3; 9 bases are a match to TRBD2. V trimming: 0 bases; J trimming: 3 bases; junction bases outside the gene matches: 2. Per germline, CDR1 SGDLS and CDR2 YYNGEE. The CDR3 spans 15 residues. The CDR3 DNA is TGTGCCAGCAGCGTAGGCGGGGGGGGGACAGATACGCAGTATTTT. Translated: CASSVGGGGTDTQYF.

The genes are TRBV20-1 and TRBJ1-2; a possible D gene is TRBD1 (5 bases). The CDR3 has 12 residues. The V gene's germline CDR1 is DFQATT and CDR2 SNEGSKA (reference sequence). The ends were cut back, 3 bases at V and 7 bases at J, with 12 bases in the middle. The CDR3 is CSASEGLPGYTF. CDR3 sequence (DNA): TGCAGTGCTAGTGAGGGGCTCCCTGGCTACACCTTC.

The chain carries TRBV2 and TRBJ1-1; 11 bases are shared with TRBD1. CDR1 is SNHLY and CDR2 is FYNNEI in the germline V gene. V trimming: 6 bases; J trimming: 10 bases; junction bases outside the gene matches: 7. CDR3 length: 13 amino acids. The CDR3 nucleotides are TGTGCCAGCAGCCAGGACAGGGGGCTGGGAGCTTTCTTT. Protein sequence: CASSQDRGLGAFF.

This clone turned up a few times. The rearrangement uses TRBV18 and TRBJ1-1; 9 bases map to TRBD1. V was clipped by 4 bases and J by 4 bases; unmatched bases: 4. The CDR3 is 14 residues long. CDR1 KGHSH and CDR2 LQKENI come from the germline V gene. The CDR3 DNA follows: TGTGCCAGCTCACTAGGACAGGGGATCACTGAAGCTTTCTTT. Its protein product is CASSLGQGITEAFF.

The rearrangement uses TRBV10-3 and TRBJ2-5; D may be TRBD2 (5 bases). Trimming shortened V by 3 bases and J by 5 bases, and 16 bases separated the two germline ends. CDR3 size: 15 residues. Germline assignment: CDR1 ENHRY and CDR2 SYGVKD. CDR3 bases: TGTGCCATCAGTGAAAAGAAGCAACCGGGGGAGACCCAGTACTTC. Translation gives CAISEKKQPGETQYF.

The rearrangement joins TRBV9 to TRBJ2-2, with 13 bases lining up with TRBD2. Germline-derived CDR1 and CDR2 are SGDLS and YYNGEE. This CDR3 comprises 15 residues. V was pared by 7 bases and J by 2 bases, with 2 bases of the junction left unmatched. The CDR3 sequence: CASRLAGGNTGELFF. As DNA, the CDR3 is TGTGCCAGCCGACTAGCGGGGGGTAACACCGGGGAGCTGTTTTTT.

V usage is TRBV9 and J usage is TRBJ2-2; 8 nucleotides match TRBD1. The CDR3 contains 16 residues. With V trimmed by 4 bases and J by 6 bases, 11 bases remained unmatched. Germline CDR1 and CDR2: SGDLS and YYNGEE. The CDR3 DNA sequence: TGTGCCAGCAGCCCTCGGACAGGGCCGGACCCCGGGGAGCTGTTTTTT. Its translation is CASSPRTGPDPGELFF.

V usage is TRBV1 and J usage is TRBJ2-1; the table's D call of TRBD1 was not tested on the DNA. TRBV1 is described as a pseudogene. The CDR3 totals 18 residues. The CDR3 sequence is CTSSPKRAGGPSYNEQFF. The DNA of the CDR3 is TGCACCAGCAGCCCCAAACGTGCAGGTGGGCCCTCCTACAATGAGCAGTTCTTC.

The chain combines TRBV12-3 or TRBV12-4 with TRBJ2-7, with a tentative D call TRBD2 (5 bases). V dropped 1 base and J dropped 7 bases, with 11 bases sitting between them. The CDR3 loop spans 13 amino acids. The DNA of the CDR3 is TGTGCCAGCAGTTTAGGGACTGCCGGGGAGCAGTACTTC. Translating it yields CASSLGTAGEQYF.

CDR3 region: CASSLSSARYNSPLHF. The CDR3 DNA reads as TGTGCCAGCAGCTTGTCCTCTGCACGGTATAATTCACCCCTCCACTTT. This rearrangement joins TRBV5-4 to TRBJ1-6; D is unclear. In germline, CDR1 is SGHNT, CDR2 YYREEE (reference sequence). CDR3 length: 16 amino acids. The V end lost 1 base, the J end lost 4 bases, and 12 bases lay between the germline ends.

This chain connects TRBV5-1 to TRBJ2-5, with 8 bases matching TRBD1. The CDR3 consists of 16 residues. The V segment lost 3 bases and the J segment 1 base; nucleotides outside the gene matches: 8. The V gene's germline CDR1 is SGHRS and CDR2 YFSETQ. The chain's CDR3 is CASSWTGRVSQETQYF. The CDR3 DNA follows: TGCGCCAGCAGCTGGACAGGGAGAGTAAGCCAAGAGACCCAGTACTTC.

This clone was seen just once. This chain links TRBV6-1 with TRBJ2-7; D is perhaps TRBD1 (5 bases). Trimming pared 1 base from V and 8 bases from J, leaving 9 bases between. CDR3 length: 12 amino acids. The V gene's germline CDR1 is MNHNS and CDR2 SASEGT. CDR3 region: CASSEGQRKQYF. CDR3 DNA sequence: TGTGCCAGCAGTGAAGGACAGAGAAAGCAGTACTTC.

This chain joins TRBV5-6 and TRBJ1-6; D not resolved. Trimming removed 4 bases from V and 6 bases from J, with 11 bases in between. The CDR3 is 14 residues long. Germline V gene sequence: CDR1 SGHDT, CDR2 YYEEEE. CDR3 nucleotide sequence: TGTGCCAGCAGCGTTACCGGGATTAATTCACCCCTCCACTTT. Residues: CASSVTGINSPLHF.

The J gene is TRBJ1-1, the V gene TRBV11-3; unclear D gene. The germline V gene has CDR1 SGHNT and CDR2 YENEEA. V was shortened by 5 bases and J by 1 base, with 8 bases between the two germline ends. The CDR3 has 13 residues. CDR3 nucleotide sequence: TGTGCCAGCAGCAAACGACAGAACACTGAAGCTTTCTTT. This codes for CASSKRQNTEAFF.

As DNA, the CDR3 is TGTGCCAGCAGCCAAGAAACGGGGGGTCACTCACCCCTCCACTTT. Translating gives CASSQETGGHSPLHF. The chain recombines TRBV3-1 (or the pseudogene TRBV3-2) with TRBJ1-6, with D perhaps matching TRBD1 (5 bases). The CDR3 has 15 residues. The germline V gene has CDR1 LGHDT and CDR2 YNNKEL (reference sequence). Trimming shortened V by 0 bases and J by 10 bases, and 13 bases separated the two germline ends.

This chain connects TRBV18 to TRBJ2-7; 10 nucleotides line up with TRBD1. The CDR3 spans 17 residues. J was trimmed by 3 bases and V by 5 bases; bases with no gene match: 13. The V gene's germline CDR1 is KGHSH and CDR2 LQKENI. In DNA form, the CDR3 reads TGTGCCAGCTCAACCGCCTTTGACAGGGGGCAGTTCTACGAGCAGTACTTC. It translates to CASSTAFDRGQFYEQYF.

This rearrangement joins TRBV29-1 to TRBJ2-5, with 8 bases identical to TRBD1. Germline CDR1 and CDR2: SQVTM and ANQGSEA. CDR3 size: 12 residues. Trimming cost V 7 bases and J 2 bases; bases outside gene matches: 3. CDR3 amino acids: CSAGQGQETQYF. In DNA form, the CDR3 reads TGCAGCGCCGGACAGGGACAAGAGACCCAGTACTTC.